This T cell receptor beta chain derives from a study of OX40 agonist ivuxolimab in advanced cancers. On the study more broadly: Hepatocellular carcinoma, melanoma, renal cell or head and neck cancer affected the dose-escalation patients.

The CDR3 totals 14 residues. In germline, CDR1 is SGHRS, CDR2 YFSETQ. V was pared by 3 bases and J by 5 bases, with 5 bases of the junction left unmatched. Here immunoSEQ multiplex PCR was the method, and the copy in TCRdb shows in-frame clones only, minus some. In the table there are roughly 80,000 clones, about 85% of which are singletons. The receptor was isolated from an adult with an advanced solid tumor such as melanoma, head and neck, liver or kidney cancer. The chain is built from TRBV5-1 and TRBJ2-7, with 10 bases aligning to TRBD2. This specimen was CD4+ or CD8+ T cells sorted from blood, taken in a trial of the OX40 agonist ivuxolimab. The CDR3 coding sequence is TGCGCCAGCAGCTCCACTAGCGGGGAAGACGAGCAGTACTTC. Amino acids: CASSSTSGEDEQYF.